This note documents a single T cell receptor beta chain sequence. Its matching antigen is unknown. Each single cDNA molecule received a unique molecular identifier. Each CDR3 protein gets one entry after TCRdb re-called the 5' RACE reads with MiXCR. Found here are approximately 37,000 distinct CDR3 sequences, 7.9% of them singletons; the top ten hold 9.5% to 15%. This entry is derived from a study of early T cells in non-severe SARS-CoV-2 infection. Study-level information: Unpaired chains resulted from sequencing bulk RNA of unsorted whole blood.

Study-level findings and limits: Matching against VDJdb likely underestimated virus-specific expansions, favoring anti-spike CD8.

J lost 10 bases, V lost 3 bases, and 4 bases had no gene match. CDR1 and CDR2 (germline): LNHDA, SQIVND (reference sequence). The CDR3 has 14 residues. The clonotype comes from an adult who was a healthcare worker with PCR-confirmed SARS-CoV-2 infection or an uninfected control (not recorded which). The chain combines TRBV19 with TRBJ1-6; TRBD1 aligns across 9 bases. The sample was whole blood, taken at baseline. DNA for the CDR3: TGTGCCAGTAGTATTCGGGACAGGGACTCACCCCTCCACTTT. This sequence encodes CASSIRDRDSPLHF.